Listed below are T cell receptor beta chains from one sample, sequenced in a study of T cell responses to AZD1222 COVID-19 vaccine. Clones were read by immunoSEQ multiplex PCR, and TCRdb kept only the in-frame ones, dropping some. Altogether 95,000 to 120,000 clones are present, around 84% being singletons, with the ten largest covering about 3%. The sample here was peripheral blood, taken on day 0 of AZD1222 vaccination. The receptors were sampled from an adult in good health. Each CDR3 is given with its conserved first and last residue.

j_call v_call cdr3_aa
TRBJ2-5 TRBV11-3 CASSLDLGETQYF
TRBJ1-2 TRBV4-2 CASSQDNGPGYGYTF
TRBJ1-1 TRBV20-1 CSASSGISNTEAFF
TRBJ2-7 TRBV29-1 CSVDRTSGSYEQYF
TRBJ1-2 TRBV19 CASSRTGTLILDGYTF
TRBJ2-5 TRBV15 CATSIPGQGLEETQYF
TRBJ2-7 TRBV6-5 CATRSTLFYEQYF
TRBJ2-7 TRBV30 CAWSEGYEQYF
TRBJ2-7 TRBV6-5 CASSYRAGPYEQYF
TRBJ2-1 TRBV27 CASSSTLRQSSYNEQFF
TRBJ2-3 TRBV6-2/TRBV6-3 CASSYSTGASTDTQYF
TRBJ1-2 TRBV6-5 CASSPWGVDYGYTF
TRBJ2-7 TRBV3-1/TRBV3-2 CASSQFGLAGAVQYF
TRBJ1-5 TRBV2 CASTGGRVNQPQHF
TRBJ2-1 TRBV3-1/TRBV3-2 CASSLIAGGTEFF
TRBJ2-2 TRBV4-1 CASSPFHLASSLRELFF
TRBJ2-1 TRBV7-2 CASTFAEVTNNEQFF
TRBJ2-7 TRBV4-1 CASSPGQIGSYEQYF
TRBJ1-3 TRBV6-6 CASSNDGYSGNTIYF
TRBJ1-1 TRBV5-1 CASSRDLNTEAFF
TRBJ1-2 TRBV4-3 CASSQGQYNYGYTF
TRBJ1-2 TRBV28 CASSPTGDSYGYTF
TRBJ2-3 TRBV19 CASSIVKGAGTDTQYF
TRBJ1-4 TRBV3-1/TRBV3-2 CASSQDRVGEKLFF
TRBJ2-7 TRBV3-1/TRBV3-2 CASSQGGSFTYEQYF
TRBJ2-1 TRBV5-4 CASSLEGTINEQFF
TRBJ1-2 TRBV28 CASSSGVDQNYGYTF
TRBJ1-2 TRBV3-1/TRBV3-2 CASSQKAIGQVTISYGYTF
TRBJ1-1 TRBV27 CAARGTENTEAFF
TRBJ1-2 TRBV5-6 CASSSQGGYGYTF
TRBJ2-4 TRBV6-2/TRBV6-3 CASSLARLKAGNIQYF
TRBJ1-6 TRBV11-2 CASSPLRDRGLNSPLHF
TRBJ2-7 TRBV7-9 CASSFLLTGASEQYF
TRBJ1-5 TRBV2 CASSAGGARPQHF